This T cell receptor beta chain derives from a study of shared clonotypes between healthy human individuals. Notes on the study in general: Only blood samples were collected, and tissue repertoires likely differ.

The split of CD4+ cells yielded CD45RA+ naive and CD45RA-negative memory subsets. Several immunoSEQ 96-well plates shared each subset's DNA, each plate a replicate. Repertoires were generated with immunoSEQ multiplex PCR, while TCRdb's copy carries only in-frame clones and drops some. The repertoire holds about 2.3 million clones, over 85% seen once, with around 0.4% in the top ten. Trimming took off 0 bases at V and 1 base at J, with 11 bases between the two ends. CDR1 and CDR2 from the germline V gene are SGHRS and YFSETQ. The CDR3 has 16 residues. Concerning this clone: Its antigen remains unknown.

The specimen was naive CD4+ T cells from PBMCs. Noted subset: CD45RA+ positively selected. V and J are TRBV5-1 and TRBJ1-5; tentatively, D is TRBD1 (6 bases). This TCR was sampled from a young man in good health. Some clones in this sample may be carry-over from other donors' samples. The CDR3 DNA follows: TGCGCCAGCAGCTTGGAGGGGGGTTTAAGCAATCAGCCCCAGCATTTT. Translated: CASSLEGGLSNQPQHF. The full variable domain, rest sourced from reference TRBV5-1 and TRBJ1-5, is KAGVTQTPRYLIKTRGQQVTLSCSPISGHRSVSWYQQTPGQGLQFLFEYFSETQRNKGNFPGRFSGRQFSNSRSEMNVSTLELGDSALYLCASSLEGGLSNQPQHFGDGTRLSIL.